These 14 T cell receptor beta chains originate from one sample sequenced in a study of cytomegalovirus exposure and HLA in healthy donors. Vbeta (60) and Jbeta (13) primers were used in the PCR. Sequencing was performed with immunoSEQ multiplex PCR; in TCRdb, only in-frame clones are kept and a portion is missing. The data hold about 160,000 clones, with around 69% observed a single time. Specimen: PBMCs. These receptors were obtained from a man in his fifties or sixties in good health and CMV-seronegative.

This clone was found a few times. This sequence joins TRBV7-9 and TRBJ2-7, with 8 bases matching TRBD1. The CDR3 loop spans 13 amino acids. V was clipped by 3 bases and J by 5 bases; unmatched bases: 3. Germline CDR1 reads SEHNR; CDR2 reads FQNEAQ (reference sequence). CDR3 region: CASSFPGGDEQYF. DNA of the CDR3: TGTGCCAGCAGCTTCCCAGGGGGCGACGAGCAGTACTTC.

The chain has TRBV5-5 and TRBJ1-3; D remains unclear. This CDR3 is built from 15 residues. Trimming left V 3 bases short and J 0 bases short, with 10 bases between. Looked up from germline, CDR1 is SGHKS and CDR2 is YYEKEE (reference sequence). The CDR3 loop is CASSSYSSSGNTIYF. CDR3 DNA: TGTGCCAGCAGCTCATACAGCAGCTCTGGAAACACCATATATTTT. The entire variable domain, with the rest obtained from reference TRBV5-5 and TRBJ1-3, is as follows: DAGVTQSPTHLIKTRGQQVTLRCSPISGHKSVSWYQQVLGQGPQFIFQYYEKEERGRGNFPDRFSARQFPNYSSELNVNALLLGDSALYLCASSSYSSSGNTIYFGEGSWLTVV.

The chain uses TRBV9 and TRBJ1-2; 8 bases line up with TRBD1. CDR1 and CDR2 from the germline V gene are SGDLS and YYNGEE. CDR3 length: 15 amino acids. V gave up 3 bases and J gave up 6 bases; unmatched junction bases: 10. The CDR3, as DNA: TGTGCCAGCAGCGGGTCCGGGACAGGCTCCCATGGCTACACCTTC. Translating it yields CASSGSGTGSHGYTF.

The chain has TRBV7-2 and TRBJ2-5, with a tentative D call TRBD2 (7 bases). The CDR3 spans 14 residues. Germline-derived CDR1 and CDR2 are SGHTA and FQGNSA. With 0 bases removed from V and 7 bases from J, the gap between germline ends came to 12 bases. This CDR3 is CASSLARGAGTQYF. CDR3 coding DNA: TGTGCCAGCAGCTTAGCACGGGGGGCGGGGACCCAGTACTTC. The full variable domain, with the rest looked up from reference TRBV7-2 and TRBJ2-5, is GAGVSQSPSNKVTEKGKDVELRCDPISGHTALYWYRQSLGQGLEFLIYFQGNSAPDKSGLPSDRFSAERTGGSVSTLTIQRTQQEDSAVYLCASSLARGAGTQYFGPGTRLLVL.

The chain joins TRBV7-2 to TRBJ2-7; a possible D gene is TRBD2 (5 bases). V was cut by 5 bases and J by 0 bases, with 11 bases left in between. The germline gives CDR1 SGHTA, CDR2 FQGNSA. This CDR3 contains 14 residues. The DNA for the CDR3 is TGTGCCAGCAGCAGGACTGGAGCCTCCTACGAGCAGTACTTC. Its translation: CASSRTGASYEQYF.

The chain is built from TRBV5-1 and TRBJ2-5; tentative D call: TRBD2 (6 bases). Near its end, the DNA agrees better with TRBJ2-7, so the J call may be wrong. CDR1 and CDR2 from the germline V gene are SGHRS and YFSETQ. The CDR3 is 15 amino acids. CDR3: CASSLRTTSRHEQYF. CDR3 bases: TGCGCCAGCAGCTTGAGGACTACATCTCGACACGAGCAGTACTTC.

This chain links TRBV25-1 with TRBJ1-2; D remains ambiguous. This CDR3 is built from 14 residues. The V end was cut by 1 base, the J end by 7 bases, with 13 bases between. From germline, CDR1 is MGHDK and CDR2 SYGVNS. In DNA form, the CDR3 reads TGTGCCAGCAGTGAATTTGGTGAATTGAGTGGCTACACCTTC. Protein sequence: CASSEFGELSGYTF.

The CDR3 loop is CASSHQWQGKDGYTF. CDR3 DNA sequence: TGTGCCAGCAGCCACCAATGGCAGGGTAAGGATGGCTACACCTTC. The rearrangement uses TRBV4-2 and TRBJ1-2; the D gene is possibly TRBD1 (5 bases). In germline, CDR1 is LGHNA, CDR2 YNFKEQ. CDR3 length: 15 residues. Trimming cost V 3 bases and J 6 bases, with 17 bases left between them.

Remarks on this clone: Sequence at one end of the junction differs from germline and may be a read error. V is TRBV7-9 and J is TRBJ1-5; 8 bases line up with TRBD1. Germline assignment: CDR1 SEHNR and CDR2 FQNEAQ (reference sequence). The CDR3 length is 15 residues. The CDR3, as DNA: TGTTCCAGCAGCAAACAGGGGGATAGCAATCAGCCCCAGCATTTT. It encodes CSSSKQGDSNQPQHF.

The chain recombines TRBV4-1 with TRBJ2-7; D may be TRBD1 (6 bases). Germline values: CDR1 MGHRA, CDR2 YSYEKL. The CDR3 has 14 residues. V was cut by 0 bases and J by 4 bases, with 10 bases left in between. The CDR3 nucleotides are TGCGCCAGCAGCCAAGATGGACAGCTGTACGAGCAGTACTTC. Protein sequence: CASSQDGQLYEQYF.

This rearrangement joins TRBV18 to TRBJ2-3; 7 bases are a match to TRBD1. CDR1 and CDR2 from the germline V gene are KGHSH and LQKENI. V gave up 4 bases and J gave up 1 base; unmatched junction bases: 8. The CDR3 extends over 16 amino acids. The CDR3 sequence: CASSLQTGIGTDTQYF. CDR3 DNA: TGTGCCAGCTCACTACAGACAGGGATCGGCACAGATACGCAGTATTTT.

This clone was detected only a few times. This chain links TRBV7-2 with TRBJ2-3, with 7 bases identical to TRBD2. The CDR3 sequence is 17 residues long. The germline CDR1 and CDR2 sequences are SGHTA and FQGNSA. V lost 3 bases to trimming and J lost 5 bases; unmatched junction nucleotides: 14. The CDR3 bases are TGTGCCAGCAGCTTCCTTTCTAGCGGAGGAAGGGGAGATACGCAGTATTTT. Translating gives CASSFLSSGGRGDTQYF.

V gene TRBV5-1 combines with J gene TRBJ1-2, with D uncertain. CDR1 and CDR2 from the germline V gene are SGHRS and YFSETQ. The CDR3 contains 16 residues. The ends were cut back, 0 bases at V and 4 bases at J, with 16 bases in the middle. CDR3 coding DNA: TGCGCCAGCAGCTTGGAGCCAGGTTCGAGAACCTATGGCTACACCTTC. It specifies CASSLEPGSRTYGYTF.

This clone showed up just once. The V gene is TRBV5-3, the J gene TRBJ2-7; no firm D call. TRBV5-3 is known as an ORF, though its function is uncertain. Trimming removed 4 bases from V and 3 bases from J, with 11 bases in between. The CDR3 spans 13 residues. Here the CDR3 reads CARSPRWSYEQYF. The CDR3 DNA is TGTGCCAGAAGCCCGCGGTGGAGCTACGAGCAGTACTTC.